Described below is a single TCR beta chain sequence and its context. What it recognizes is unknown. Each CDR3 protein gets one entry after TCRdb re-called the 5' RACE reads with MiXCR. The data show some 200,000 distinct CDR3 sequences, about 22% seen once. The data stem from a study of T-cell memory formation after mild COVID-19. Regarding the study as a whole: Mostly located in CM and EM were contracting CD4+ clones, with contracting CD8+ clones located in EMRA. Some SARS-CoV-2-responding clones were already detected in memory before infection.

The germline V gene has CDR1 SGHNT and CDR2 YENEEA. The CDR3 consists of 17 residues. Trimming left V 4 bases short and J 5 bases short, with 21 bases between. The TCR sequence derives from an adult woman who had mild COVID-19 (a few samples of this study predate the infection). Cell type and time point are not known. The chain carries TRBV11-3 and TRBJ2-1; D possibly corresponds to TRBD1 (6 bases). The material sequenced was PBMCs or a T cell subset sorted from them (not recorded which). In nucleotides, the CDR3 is TGTGCCAGCAGCTCTCGACATCAGGGGCCACGGGACAATGAGCAGTTCTTC. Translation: CASSSRHQGPRDNEQFF.